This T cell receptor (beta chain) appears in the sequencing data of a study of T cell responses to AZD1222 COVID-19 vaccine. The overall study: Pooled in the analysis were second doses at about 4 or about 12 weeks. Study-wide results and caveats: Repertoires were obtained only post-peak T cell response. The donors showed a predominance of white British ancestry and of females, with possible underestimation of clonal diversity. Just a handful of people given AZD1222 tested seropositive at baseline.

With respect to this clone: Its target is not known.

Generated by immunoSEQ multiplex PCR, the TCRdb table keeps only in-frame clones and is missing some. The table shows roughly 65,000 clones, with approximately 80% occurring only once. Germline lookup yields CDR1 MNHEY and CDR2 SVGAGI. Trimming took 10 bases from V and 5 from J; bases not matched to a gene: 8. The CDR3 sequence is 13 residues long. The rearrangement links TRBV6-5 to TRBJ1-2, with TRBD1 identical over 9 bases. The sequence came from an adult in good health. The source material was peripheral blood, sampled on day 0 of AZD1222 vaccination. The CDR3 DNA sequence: TGTGCCACTGGGACAGGGTGGAATTATGGCTACACCTTC. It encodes CATGTGWNYGYTF.